Each of the 9 T cell receptor beta chains below was sequenced from the same sample in a study of beta chain features in type 1 diabetes. The antigens these receptors bind are not known. Findings and caveats of the study: TCRB CDR3 length was moderately but significantly reduced in all four CD4+ subsets of Type 1 diabetes patients.

The authors reverse transcribed all of the isolated RNA, so sequencing captured expressed TCRB transcripts. Repertoires were generated with immunoSEQ multiplex PCR, while TCRdb's copy carries only in-frame clones and drops some. The sample contains about 280,000 clones, approximately 15% of which appear only once. Material for sequencing was naive CD4+ T cells from blood. The source of these receptors is a man aged 18 to 30 with type 1 diabetes.

This clone was found a few times. The chain is built from TRBV14 and TRBJ2-2, with 8 bases aligning to TRBD1. Per germline, CDR1 SGHDN and CDR2 FVKESK. The V and J ends lost 4 bases and 4 bases, in that order; junction bases with no gene match: 5. This CDR3 contains 15 residues. The CDR3 DNA reads TGTGCCAGCAGCCCGTTGACAGGGGCCACCGGGGAGCTGTTTTTT. This gives the protein CASSPLTGATGELFF.

There are a few counts of this clone. The V gene is TRBV5-4, the J gene TRBJ2-1; no firm D call. Germline V gene sequence: CDR1 SGHNT, CDR2 YYREEE (reference sequence). The CDR3 is made up of 13 amino acids. Between the trimmed V and J ends, which lost 6 bases and 5 bases, there was a span of 12 bases. This chain's CDR3 is CASNSLKDNEQFF. In nucleotides, the CDR3 is TGTGCCAGCAACAGTTTAAAAGACAATGAGCAGTTCTTC.

This chain connects TRBV10-3 to TRBJ1-5; D is ambiguous. There are 14 residues in the CDR3. V lost 2 bases and J 7 bases, leaving 12 bases between the germline ends. The germline V gene has CDR1 ENHRY and CDR2 SYGVKD. The CDR3 protein is CAISETRDGQPQHF. For the CDR3, the DNA is TGTGCCATCAGTGAGACCCGGGATGGGCAGCCCCAGCATTTT.

This chain uses TRBV5-1 with TRBJ1-5, with D possibly matching TRBD1 (6 bases). The V gene's germline CDR1 is SGHRS and CDR2 YFSETQ. The CDR3 covers 15 residues. The V end lost 4 bases, the J end lost 7 bases, and 18 bases lay between the germline ends. CDR3 amino acids: CASSIGDRIGQPQHF. DNA for the CDR3: TGCGCCAGCAGCATTGGCGACAGGATAGGCCAGCCCCAGCATTTT.

This clone was observed a handful of times. This chain connects TRBV18 to TRBJ2-7; a possible D gene is TRBD1 (6 bases). This CDR3 has 12 amino acids. Germline V gene sequence: CDR1 KGHSH, CDR2 LQKENI. The germline V and J ends were trimmed by 4 bases and 6 bases, with 10 bases remaining between them. CDR3 region: CASSLDRGEQYF. DNA of the CDR3: TGTGCCAGCTCACTGGACAGAGGCGAGCAGTACTTC.

The chain employs TRBV28 and TRBJ2-2, with a weak D call TRBD1 (6 bases). CDR1 is MDHEN and CDR2 is SYDVKM in the germline V gene. This CDR3 has 15 residues. Trimming cost V 6 bases and J 1 base, with 12 bases left between them. CDR3 sequence: CASSEMTGNTGELFF. The CDR3 DNA is TGTGCCAGCAGCGAGATGACAGGGAACACCGGGGAGCTGTTTTTT. The variable domain in full, completed from reference TRBV28 and TRBJ2-2, reads DVKVTQSSRYLVKRTGEKVFLECVQDMDHENMFWYRQDPGLGLRLIYFSYDVKMKEKGDIPEGYSVSREKKERFSLILESASTNQTSMYLCASSEMTGNTGELFFGEGSRLTVL.

This clone was recorded a few times. The chain employs TRBV6-6 and TRBJ1-2, with 7 bases that match TRBD1. Germline values: CDR1 MNHNY, CDR2 SVGAGI (reference sequence). This CDR3 comprises 12 residues. V dropped 11 bases and J dropped 6; count of bases not matched to a gene: 9. The CDR3 DNA reads TGTGCCTCCGGAGCAGGGGGTGATGGCTACACCTTC. Encoded protein: CASGAGGDGYTF.

The chain carries TRBV11-2 and TRBJ2-3; the match to TRBD2 covers 8 bases. CDR3 length equals 15 residues. V dropped 4 bases and J dropped 3; count of bases not matched to a gene: 6. Germline loops: CDR1 SGHAT, CDR2 FQNNGV. As DNA, the CDR3 is TGTGCCAGCAGCTCGGGACTAGGGGATACAGATACGCAGTATTTT. Its translation: CASSSGLGDTDTQYF.

The chain combines TRBV2 with TRBJ2-3; D gene unclear. This CDR3 comprises 12 residues. Trimming cost V 7 bases and J 1 base, with 6 bases left between them. CDR1 and CDR2 (germline): SNHLY, FYNNEI. The CDR3 region is CASNEGTDTQYF. The CDR3 DNA sequence: TGTGCCAGCAACGAGGGCACAGATACGCAGTATTTT.